This T cell receptor beta chain was sequenced in a study of cytomegalovirus exposure and HLA in healthy donors. Looking at the study overall: Across more than 350 genotyped donors, 81% landed in the Caucasian-associated ancestry cluster.

As for this clone: What it binds is not known.

The PCR used 60 Vbeta and 13 Jbeta primers. The protocol was immunoSEQ multiplex PCR, while the TCRdb copy is restricted to in-frame clones and leaves out a portion. The profile shows about 190,000 clones, around 79% of them singletons. General observations from the study: Most of the TCR beta V segments (in an earlier analysis) were productive either about 87% or about 30% of the time. The authors later found TCR association rates varying by HLA locus, with DRB1 most and HLA-C fewest. Sequencing probably produced one cluster of sequence variants that were highly shared.

The receptor comes from a young woman in good health and CMV-seronegative. What was sequenced was PBMCs.

The CDR3 spells CASSQNRASNYGYTF. The CDR3 nucleotides are TGTGCCAGCAGCCAAAACAGGGCCTCTAACTATGGCTACACCTTC. The chain employs TRBV4-2 and TRBJ1-2; D possibly corresponds to TRBD1 (6 bases). Germline loops: CDR1 LGHNA, CDR2 YNFKEQ. Trimming left V 2 bases short and J 0 bases short, with 10 bases between. This CDR3 has 15 amino acids.